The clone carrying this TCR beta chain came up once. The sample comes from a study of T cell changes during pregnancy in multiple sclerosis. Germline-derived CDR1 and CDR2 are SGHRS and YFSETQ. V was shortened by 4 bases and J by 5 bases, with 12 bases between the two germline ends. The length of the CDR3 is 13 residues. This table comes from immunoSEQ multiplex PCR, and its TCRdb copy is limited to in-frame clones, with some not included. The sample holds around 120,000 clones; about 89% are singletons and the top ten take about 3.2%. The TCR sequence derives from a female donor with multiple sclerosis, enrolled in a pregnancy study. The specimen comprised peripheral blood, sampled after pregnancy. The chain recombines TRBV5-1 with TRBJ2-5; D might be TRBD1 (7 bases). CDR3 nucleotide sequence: TGCGCCAGCAGCGGGGGGACAGCGGAGACCCAGTACTTC. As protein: CASSGGTAETQYF. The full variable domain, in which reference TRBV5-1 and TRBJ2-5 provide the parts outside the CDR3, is KAGVTQTPRYLIKTRGQQVTLSCSPISGHRSVSWYQQTPGQGLQFLFEYFSETQRNKGNFPGRFSGRQFSNSRSEMNVSTLELGDSALYLCASSGGTAETQYFGPGTRLLVL.